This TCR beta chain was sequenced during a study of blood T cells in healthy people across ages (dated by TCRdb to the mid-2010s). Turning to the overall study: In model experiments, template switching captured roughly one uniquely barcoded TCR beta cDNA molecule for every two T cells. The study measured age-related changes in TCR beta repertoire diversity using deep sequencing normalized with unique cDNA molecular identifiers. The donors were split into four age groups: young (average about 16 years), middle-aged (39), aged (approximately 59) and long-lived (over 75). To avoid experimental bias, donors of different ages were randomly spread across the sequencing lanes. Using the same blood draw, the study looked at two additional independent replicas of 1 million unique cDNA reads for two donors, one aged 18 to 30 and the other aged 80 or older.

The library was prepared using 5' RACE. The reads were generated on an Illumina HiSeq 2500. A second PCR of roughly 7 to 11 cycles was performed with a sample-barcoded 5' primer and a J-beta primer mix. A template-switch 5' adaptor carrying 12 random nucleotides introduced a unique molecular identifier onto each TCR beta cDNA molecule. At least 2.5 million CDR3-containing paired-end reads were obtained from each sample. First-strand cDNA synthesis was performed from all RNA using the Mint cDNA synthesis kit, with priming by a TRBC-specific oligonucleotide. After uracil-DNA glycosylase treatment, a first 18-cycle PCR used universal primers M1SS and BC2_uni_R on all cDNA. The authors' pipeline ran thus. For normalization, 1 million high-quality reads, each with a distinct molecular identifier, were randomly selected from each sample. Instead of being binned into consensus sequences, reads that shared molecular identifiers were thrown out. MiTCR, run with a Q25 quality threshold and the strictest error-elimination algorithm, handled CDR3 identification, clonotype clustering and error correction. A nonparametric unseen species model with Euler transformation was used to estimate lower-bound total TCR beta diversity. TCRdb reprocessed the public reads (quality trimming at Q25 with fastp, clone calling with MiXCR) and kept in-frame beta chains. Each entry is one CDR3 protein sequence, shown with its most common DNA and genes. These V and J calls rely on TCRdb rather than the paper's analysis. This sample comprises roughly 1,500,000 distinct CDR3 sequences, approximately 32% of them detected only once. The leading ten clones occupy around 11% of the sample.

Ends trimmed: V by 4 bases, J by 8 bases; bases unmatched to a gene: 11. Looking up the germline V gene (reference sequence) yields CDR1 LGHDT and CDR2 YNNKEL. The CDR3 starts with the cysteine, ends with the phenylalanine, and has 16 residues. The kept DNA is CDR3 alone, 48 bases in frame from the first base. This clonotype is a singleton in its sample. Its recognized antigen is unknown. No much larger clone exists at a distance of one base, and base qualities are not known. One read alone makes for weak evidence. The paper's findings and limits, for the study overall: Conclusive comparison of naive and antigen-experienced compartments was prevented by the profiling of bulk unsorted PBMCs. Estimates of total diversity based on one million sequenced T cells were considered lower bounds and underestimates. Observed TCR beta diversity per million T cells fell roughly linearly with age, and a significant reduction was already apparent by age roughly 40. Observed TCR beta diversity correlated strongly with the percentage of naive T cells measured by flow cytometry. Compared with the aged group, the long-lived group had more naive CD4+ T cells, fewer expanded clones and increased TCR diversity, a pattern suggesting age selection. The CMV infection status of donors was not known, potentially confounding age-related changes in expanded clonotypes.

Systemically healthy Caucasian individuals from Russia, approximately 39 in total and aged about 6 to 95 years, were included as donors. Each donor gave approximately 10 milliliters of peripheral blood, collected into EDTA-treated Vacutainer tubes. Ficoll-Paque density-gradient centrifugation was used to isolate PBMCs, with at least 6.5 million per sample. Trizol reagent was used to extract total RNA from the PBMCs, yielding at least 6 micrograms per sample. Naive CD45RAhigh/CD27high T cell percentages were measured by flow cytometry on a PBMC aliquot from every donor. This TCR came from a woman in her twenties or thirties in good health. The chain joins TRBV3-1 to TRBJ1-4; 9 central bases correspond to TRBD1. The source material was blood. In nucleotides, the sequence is TGTGCCAGCAGCCCAACCCCCGACAGGGGGTGGGAAAAACTGTTTTTT. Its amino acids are CASSPTPDRGWEKLFF. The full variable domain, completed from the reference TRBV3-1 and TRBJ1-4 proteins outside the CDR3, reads DTAVSQTPKYLVTQMGNDKSIKCEQNLGHDTMYWYKQDSKKFLKIMFSYNNKELIINETVPNRFSPKSPDKAHLNLHINSLELGDSAVYFCASSPTPDRGWEKLFFGSGTQLSVL.